One sample yielded the 27 T cell receptor beta chains listed below, sequenced in a study of OX40 agonist ivuxolimab in advanced cancers. TCRdb keeps only in-frame clones here, not all; method: immunoSEQ multiplex PCR. The sample lists fewer than 75,000 clones, around 89% occurring once. Sequencing used CD4+ or CD8+ T cells sorted from blood, obtained in a trial of the OX40 agonist ivuxolimab. These receptors came from an adult with an advanced solid tumor such as melanoma, head and neck, liver or kidney cancer.

The rearrangement links TRBV28 to TRBJ2-7, with TRBD1 matching 8 bases. Germline-derived CDR1 and CDR2 are MDHEN and SYDVKM. This CDR3 comprises 11 residues. With 10 bases clipped from V and 7 bases from J, the junction kept 6 bases outside the gene matches. The DNA of the CDR3 is TGTGCCACCGATGACAGGGGTGAGCAGTACTTC. As protein: CATDDRGEQYF.

This sequence joins TRBV2 and TRBJ2-2; possible D gene TRBD1, 7 bases. CDR3 length: 17 residues. Trimming took 5 bases from V and 0 from J, leaving 16 bases between them. Germline lookup yields CDR1 SNHLY and CDR2 FYNNEI. CDR3 DNA sequence: TGTGCCAGCAGTATCTACCAGGGGGGCTCGAACACCGGGGAGCTGTTTTTT. Protein sequence: CASSIYQGGSNTGELFF.

This chain joins TRBV6-5 and TRBJ2-5; 8 bases match TRBD1. The CDR3 is 13 residues long. CDR1 is MNHEY, CDR2 SVGAGI, per germline. With V trimmed by 6 bases and J by 5 bases, 5 bases remained unmatched. CDR3 amino acids: CASRRTGRETQYF. The CDR3 nucleotides read TGTGCCAGCAGACGGACAGGGCGGGAGACCCAGTACTTC.

The chain links TRBV4-1 to TRBJ1-3; D unclear. Trimming shortened V by 1 base and J by 0 bases, and 13 bases separated the two germline ends. Germline V gives CDR1 MGHRA, CDR2 YSYEKL. The CDR3 runs to 17 residues. This CDR3 reads CASSQVSYRLSGNTIYF. The CDR3 nucleotides read TGCGCCAGCAGCCAAGTTTCTTACCGGCTCTCTGGAAACACCATATATTTT.

This clone occurred once. This chain connects TRBV28 to TRBJ1-1; tentative D call: TRBD1 (5 bases). Per germline, CDR1 MDHEN and CDR2 SYDVKM. The CDR3 totals 15 residues. Trimming pared 5 bases from V and 5 bases from J, leaving 18 bases between. The CDR3 bases are TGTGCCAGCAGTGCCTCTTCGGGGGTTGGGACTGAAGCTTTCTTT. It codes for CASSASSGVGTEAFF.

Regarding this clone: At one boundary the junction diverges from the germline segment, which might be a read error. V usage is TRBV11-2 and J usage is TRBJ1-1; D is uncertain. The CDR3 totals 15 residues. CDR1 SGHAT and CDR2 FQNNGV come from the germline V gene. The DNA of the CDR3 is TGTGCCAGCAGCTTATATCGGGCGGCGAACCCTGAAGCTTTCTTT. As protein: CASSLYRAANPEAFF.

The J gene is TRBJ2-6, the V gene TRBV28; D may be TRBD2 (6 bases). V was shortened by 8 bases and J by 2 bases, with 10 bases between the two germline ends. The CDR3 consists of 14 residues. Germline CDR1 is MDHEN and CDR2 is SYDVKM. In nucleotides, the CDR3 is TGTGCCAGCTCCTCGGGAGCTGGGGCCAACGTCCTGACTTTC. Translated, it gives CASSSGAGANVLTF.

The chain is built from TRBV11-3 and TRBJ2-7; D gene unclear. Germline CDR1 and CDR2: SGHNT and YENEEA. There are 13 residues in the CDR3. V was shortened by 0 bases and J by 5 bases, with 8 bases between the two germline ends. CDR3 DNA: TGTGCCAGCAGCTTAGATTTTGATAACGAGCAGTACTTC. Protein product: CASSLDFDNEQYF. Combining the CDR3 with reference TRBV11-3 and TRBJ2-7 gives the whole variable domain EAGVVQSPRYKIIEKKQPVAFWCNPISGHNTLYWYLQNLGQGPELLIRYENEEAVDDSQLPKDRFSAERLKGVDSTLKIQPAELGDSAVYLCASSLDFDNEQYFGPGTRLTVT.

Details on this clone: The sample holds other DNA sequences that translate to the same CDR3. The chain couples TRBV29-1 to TRBJ1-1; D is ambiguous. Germline assignment: CDR1 SQVTM and CDR2 ANQGSEA. The ends were cut back, 6 bases at V and 1 base at J, with 3 bases in the middle. The CDR3 is made up of 10 amino acids. CDR3 in DNA: TGCAGCGTGGGGAACACTGAAGCTTTCTTT. Its protein is CSVGNTEAFF.

The chain has TRBV29-1 and TRBJ1-3; 11 positions agree with TRBD1. Germline CDR1 and CDR2: SQVTM and ANQGSEA. Germline trimming cut 6 bases from V and 3 bases from J; bases unmatched to any gene: 4. The CDR3 is 14 amino acids. In DNA, the CDR3 is TGCAGCGTCGGGACAGGGGGAGGTGGAAACACCATATATTTT. Residues: CSVGTGGGGNTIYF.

The chain uses TRBV19 and TRBJ2-2, with no clear D. The CDR3 runs 16 residues. Germline CDR1 and CDR2: LNHDA and SQIVND (reference sequence). The ends were cut back, 3 bases at V and 2 bases at J, with 13 bases in the middle. The CDR3 DNA follows: TGTGCCAGTAGTATTGATTATTTCGGAAACACCGGGGAGCTGTTTTTT. Encoded protein: CASSIDYFGNTGELFF.

Points on this clone: The junction departs from the called germline gene at one end, perhaps through a read error. This CDR3 reads CASSLPGGWETQYF. The CDR3 nucleotides read TGTGCCAGCAGCTTGCCAGGGGGCTGGGAGACCCAGTACTTC. This chain links TRBV5-3 with TRBJ2-5; 8 bases line up with TRBD1. TRBV5-3 is labeled an ORF, and its function is uncertain. The CDR3 loop spans 14 amino acids.

This sequence joins TRBV28 and TRBJ1-5, with D maybe TRBD1 (6 bases). V lost 5 bases, J lost 2 bases, and 16 bases lay in between. CDR3 length: 16 residues. Germline V gene sequence: CDR1 MDHEN, CDR2 SYDVKM. The CDR3 DNA sequence: TGTGCCAGCAGTGTTAGACAGGAACCGGGCAATCAGCCCCAGCATTTT. It specifies CASSVRQEPGNQPQHF.

This chain uses TRBV5-4 with TRBJ2-7; 14 nucleotides agree with TRBD2. The V segment lost 6 bases and the J segment 6 bases; nucleotides outside the gene matches: 11. Germline CDR1 and CDR2: SGHNT and YYREEE (reference sequence). The CDR3 covers 16 residues. For the CDR3, the DNA is TGTGCCAGCACCTTACCGGGACTAGCGGGAGTTGGCGAGCAGTACTTC. Translated: CASTLPGLAGVGEQYF.

The genes are TRBV5-1 and TRBJ1-1; D may be TRBD1 (6 bases). The V gene's germline CDR1 is SGHRS and CDR2 YFSETQ. The CDR3 has 15 residues. Trimming pared 3 bases from V and 0 bases from J, leaving 12 bases between. The CDR3 DNA reads as TGCGCCAGCAGCTCTACGGGACAAATGAACACTGAAGCTTTCTTT. Protein: CASSSTGQMNTEAFF.

J is TRBJ1-1 and V is TRBV28; 8 bases align to TRBD1. CDR3 length: 15 amino acids. CDR1 MDHEN and CDR2 SYDVKM come from the germline V gene. V lost 2 bases to trimming and J lost 1 base; unmatched junction nucleotides: 3. The CDR3 spells CASSLLQGGNTEAFF. CDR3 nucleotides: TGTGCCAGCAGTTTACTACAGGGGGGGAACACTGAAGCTTTCTTT.

The chain uses TRBV6-1 and TRBJ2-7; 7 bases agree with TRBD2. Trimming removed 8 bases from V and 8 bases from J; junction bases left unmatched: 9. This CDR3 region has 12 residues. Germline V CDR1 and CDR2: MNHNS, SASEGT. The CDR3 loop is CASWGEGVKQYF. The DNA for the CDR3 is TGTGCCAGCTGGGGGGAGGGTGTCAAGCAGTACTTC.

This chain connects TRBV7-9 to TRBJ1-2; a possible D gene is TRBD1 (6 bases). V shed 4 bases and J shed 2 bases, with 14 bases lying between them. CDR3 length equals 15 residues. Germline V gives CDR1 SEHNR, CDR2 FQNEAQ (reference sequence). The CDR3 region is CASSWGTDRNYGYTF. The CDR3 region has the DNA TGTGCCAGCAGCTGGGGTACAGACAGGAACTATGGCTACACCTTC.

V usage is TRBV27 and J usage is TRBJ1-1; D perhaps matches TRBD1 (6 bases). This CDR3 is 15 amino acids long. Trimming cost V 5 bases and J 1 base, with 14 bases left between them. CDR1 is MNHEY, CDR2 SMNVEV, per germline (reference sequence). The CDR3 reads CASSLPDRKNTEAFF. CDR3 DNA sequence: TGTGCCAGCAGTCTCCCCGACAGGAAGAACACTGAAGCTTTCTTT.

The V and J genes are TRBV28 and TRBJ2-3; D possibly corresponds to TRBD1 (6 bases). The germline gives CDR1 MDHEN, CDR2 SYDVKM. This CDR3 has 14 amino acids. V lost 5 bases, J lost 7 bases, and 16 bases lay in between. CDR3 sequence (DNA): TGTGCCAGCAGTACACAGGACAGAGGAAATACGCAGTATTTT. It translates to CASSTQDRGNTQYF.

This clone came up a few times. This chain uses TRBV30 with TRBJ2-7, with D unresolved. The CDR3 spans 13 residues. The germline V gene encodes CDR1 GTSNPN and CDR2 SVGIG (reference sequence). Trimming took 1 base from V and 4 from J, leaving 11 bases between them. In DNA form, the CDR3 reads TGTGCCTGGAGTGGAGACCATGCGTACGAGCAGTACTTC. Translation: CAWSGDHAYEQYF.

This chain joins TRBV10-2 and TRBJ1-3; the match to TRBD1 covers 7 bases. V gave up 2 bases and J gave up 4 bases; unmatched junction bases: 5. Germline CDR1 and CDR2: WSHSY and SAAADI. CDR3 length equals 15 residues. The CDR3 is CASSEKGALGNTIYF. CDR3 coding DNA: TGCGCCAGCAGTGAGAAGGGGGCCTTAGGAAACACCATATATTTT.

As to this clone: Within the sample, other DNA sequences also encode this same CDR3. The rearrangement uses TRBV5-1 and TRBJ1-3; D may be TRBD1 (6 bases). V was pared by 0 bases and J by 1 base, with 8 bases between. The CDR3 extends over 15 amino acids. Germline V gene lookup returns CDR1 SGHRS and CDR2 YFSETQ. The CDR3 loop is CASSLGGGSGNTIYF. The CDR3 region has the DNA TGCGCCAGCAGCTTGGGAGGGGGATCTGGAAACACCATATATTTT.

V is TRBV18 and J is TRBJ1-1; 7 positions match TRBD1. From germline, CDR1 is KGHSH and CDR2 LQKENI. The CDR3 is made up of 14 amino acids. V lost 6 bases, J lost 6 bases, and 10 bases stayed unmatched. The CDR3: CASSQGGRIAEAFF. CDR3 sequence (DNA): TGTGCCAGCTCCCAGGGGGGAAGGATTGCTGAAGCTTTCTTT.

This chain connects TRBV21-1 to TRBJ2-5; the D call in the table, TRBD1, was not verified against the DNA. TRBV21-1 is described as a pseudogene. The CDR3 has 17 residues. CDR3 in DNA: TGTGCCAGCAGCAAAGGGGACCCAGGGGGTGTAGAAGAGACCCAGTACTTC. It specifies CASSKGDPGGVEETQYF.

This clone showed up just once. The V call is TRBV13, the J call TRBJ1-3; D is perhaps TRBD1 (5 bases). This CDR3 region has 13 residues. Germline lookup yields CDR1 PRHDT and CDR2 FYEKMQ (reference sequence). Deletions cut 8 bases from V and 0 bases from J, with 8 bases between. CDR3: CASGGISGNTIYF. The CDR3 DNA is TGTGCCAGCGGGGGGATCTCTGGAAACACCATATATTTT.

The chain has TRBV9 and TRBJ2-2; no clear D. Trimming shortened V by 0 bases and J by 10 bases, and 10 bases separated the two germline ends. The CDR3 consists of 13 residues. CDR1 and CDR2 (germline): SGDLS, YYNGEE. CDR3 region: CASSVASEEELFF. The DNA for the CDR3 is TGTGCCAGCAGCGTAGCGTCCGAAGAGGAGCTGTTTTTT.